Listed below are T cell receptor beta chains from one sample, sequenced in a study of graft-versus-host responses after intestinal transplantation. The method was immunoSEQ multiplex PCR; TCRdb's version includes in-frame clones alone and lacks a portion of them. The sample holds over 40,000 clones, roughly 95% seen once. Their cognate antigens are unknown. Sequences were derived from unstimulated CD8+ T cells sorted from spleen or lymph node cells, sampled before transplant. These receptors were obtained from a human donor who was the organ donor for an intestinal transplant. CDR3s include the opening cysteine and the closing phenylalanine or tryptophan. The order of the fields is clone size, J gene, V gene, D gene, CDR3 protein, CDR3 DNA. D genes are given only for firm matches. Clone size is shown for a subset of rows, as once, few, many or a class of expanded clone.

clone_size: -
j_call: TRBJ2-7
v_call: TRBV4-1
d_call: -
cdr3_aa: CASSQVSAGDEQYF
cdr3_nt: TGCGCCAGCAGCCAAGTTTCGGCGGGCGACGAGCAGTACTTC

clone_size: -
j_call: TRBJ2-5
v_call: TRBV4-2
d_call: TRBD2
cdr3_aa: CASSLGTSGVQETQYF
cdr3_nt: TGTGCCAGCAGCCTCGGGACTAGCGGGGTACAAGAGACCCAGTACTTC

clone_size: -
j_call: TRBJ2-5
v_call: TRBV27
d_call: TRBD1
cdr3_aa: CASSPRQGDEETQYF
cdr3_nt: TGTGCCAGCAGTCCCCGACAGGGAGATGAGGAGACCCAGTACTTC

clone_size: -
j_call: TRBJ1-6
v_call: TRBV13
d_call: -
cdr3_aa: CASSSYNSPLHF
cdr3_nt: TGTGCCAGCAGCTCCTATAATTCACCCCTCCACTTT

clone_size: once
j_call: TRBJ2-1
v_call: TRBV19
d_call: -
cdr3_aa: CASRASGPNNEQFF
cdr3_nt: TGTGCCAGTAGGGCCTCCGGGCCGAACAATGAGCAGTTCTTC

clone_size: -
j_call: TRBJ2-7
v_call: TRBV4-1
d_call: -
cdr3_aa: CASSQANSYEQYF
cdr3_nt: TGCGCCAGCAGCCAAGCTAACTCCTACGAGCAGTACTTC

clone_size: -
j_call: TRBJ2-1
v_call: TRBV4-1
d_call: TRBD2
cdr3_aa: CASSPLAGGPNEQFF
cdr3_nt: TGCGCCAGCAGCCCACTAGCGGGGGGGCCGAATGAGCAGTTCTTC

clone_size: -
j_call: TRBJ2-7
v_call: TRBV14
d_call: -
cdr3_aa: CASSQDFSSYEQYF
cdr3_nt: TGTGCCAGCAGCCAAGATTTTTCGAGCTACGAGCAGTACTTC

clone_size: -
j_call: TRBJ1-4
v_call: TRBV4-1
d_call: -
cdr3_aa: CASSQDPGHLDRDNEKLFF
cdr3_nt: TGCGCCAGCAGCCAAGATCCGGGACACCTCGATCGAGATAATGAAAAACTGTTTTTT

clone_size: -
j_call: TRBJ1-6
v_call: TRBV4-2
d_call: TRBD1
cdr3_aa: CASSLTGGEDSPLHF
cdr3_nt: TGTGCCAGCAGCCTGACAGGGGGAGAGGATTCACCCCTCCACTTT

clone_size: -
j_call: TRBJ2-1
v_call: TRBV7-9
d_call: -
cdr3_aa: CATRQVFKNEQFF
cdr3_nt: TGTGCCACCCGACAGGTCTTTAAAAATGAGCAGTTCTTC

clone_size: once
j_call: TRBJ2-5
v_call: TRBV7-8
d_call: TRBD1
cdr3_aa: CASSSRDRVGETQYF
cdr3_nt: TGTGCCAGCAGCTCCCGGGACAGGGTTGGTGAGACCCAGTACTTC

clone_size: -
j_call: TRBJ1-4
v_call: TRBV12-2
d_call: -
cdr3_aa: CASRLILESGDRDEKLFF
cdr3_nt: TGTGCAAGTCGCTTAATCCTGGAATCCGGGGACAGGGATGAAAAACTGTTTTTT

clone_size: -
j_call: TRBJ2-2
v_call: TRBV27
d_call: -
cdr3_aa: CASRSFRSPGELFF
cdr3_nt: TGTGCCAGCAGATCCTTCCGGTCTCCCGGGGAGCTGTTTTTT

clone_size: -
j_call: TRBJ2-1
v_call: TRBV7-8
d_call: -
cdr3_aa: CASSLDSGGSYNEQFF
cdr3_nt: TGTGCCAGCAGCTTAGATAGTGGGGGCTCCTACAATGAGCAGTTCTTC

clone_size: -
j_call: TRBJ2-1
v_call: TRBV19
d_call: TRBD2
cdr3_aa: CASSIVGDAGVNEQFF
cdr3_nt: TGTGCCAGTAGTATAGTAGGGGACGCGGGAGTTAATGAGCAGTTCTTC

clone_size: -
j_call: TRBJ2-2
v_call: TRBV5-6
d_call: -
cdr3_aa: CASSSQAELFF
cdr3_nt: TGTGCCAGCAGCTCGCAGGCGGAGCTGTTTTTT

clone_size: -
j_call: TRBJ2-5
v_call: TRBV5-8
d_call: -
cdr3_aa: CASSLSAGGETQYF
cdr3_nt: TGTGCCAGCAGCTTGTCTGCAGGGGGGGAGACCCAGTACTTC

clone_size: -
j_call: TRBJ1-3
v_call: TRBV19
d_call: -
cdr3_aa: CASSPPDSSGNTIYF
cdr3_nt: TGTGCCAGTAGTCCGCCCGACAGCTCTGGAAACACCATATATTTT

clone_size: -
j_call: TRBJ1-6
v_call: TRBV6-4
d_call: -
cdr3_aa: CASSDKRGAVGGYNSPLHF
cdr3_nt: TGTGCCAGCAGTGACAAAAGGGGGGCAGTAGGTGGTTATAATTCACCCCTCCACTTT

clone_size: -
j_call: TRBJ2-1
v_call: TRBV7-6
d_call: -
cdr3_aa: CASSLGHNEQFF
cdr3_nt: TGTGCCAGCAGCCTAGGGCACAATGAGCAGTTCTTC

clone_size: -
j_call: TRBJ2-3
v_call: TRBV6-5
d_call: TRBD2
cdr3_aa: CASSYRGELTDTQYF
cdr3_nt: TGTGCCAGCAGTTACCGGGGGGAGCTCACAGATACGCAGTATTTT

clone_size: -
j_call: TRBJ1-6
v_call: TRBV11-3
d_call: -
cdr3_aa: CASRGDRAFGNSPLHF
cdr3_nt: TGTGCCAGCAGGGGAGATCGAGCCTTCGGTAATTCACCCCTCCACTTT

clone_size: -
j_call: TRBJ2-5
v_call: TRBV11-2
d_call: TRBD2
cdr3_aa: CASSLGFLAGGPETQYF
cdr3_nt: TGTGCCAGCAGCTTAGGGTTTTTAGCGGGGGGGCCTGAGACCCAGTACTTC

clone_size: -
j_call: TRBJ1-2
v_call: TRBV5-1
d_call: TRBD1
cdr3_aa: CASSLTGEGGYTF
cdr3_nt: TGCGCCAGCAGCCTGACAGGGGAGGGAGGCTACACCTTC

clone_size: -
j_call: TRBJ2-7
v_call: TRBV9
d_call: -
cdr3_aa: CASSVEGVGFYEQYF
cdr3_nt: TGTGCCAGCAGCGTAGAAGGTGTTGGGTTCTACGAGCAGTACTTC

clone_size: -
j_call: TRBJ2-3
v_call: TRBV9
d_call: TRBD2
cdr3_aa: CASSERGFSTDTQYF
cdr3_nt: TGTGCCAGCAGCGAGCGGGGGTTTAGCACAGATACGCAGTATTTT

clone_size: -
j_call: TRBJ2-7
v_call: TRBV4-3
d_call: -
cdr3_aa: CASSQDYSGDSYEQYF
cdr3_nt: TGCGCCAGCAGCCAAGATTACTCCGGGGATTCCTACGAGCAGTACTTC

clone_size: -
j_call: TRBJ2-7
v_call: TRBV10-3
d_call: -
cdr3_aa: CAISDWIGNGGEFTYEQYF
cdr3_nt: TGTGCCATCAGTGATTGGATAGGTAATGGGGGCGAGTTTACCTACGAGCAGTACTTC

clone_size: -
j_call: TRBJ1-1
v_call: TRBV6-5
d_call: TRBD1
cdr3_aa: CASSYFGQAANTEAFF
cdr3_nt: TGTGCCAGCAGTTACTTCGGACAGGCCGCGAACACTGAAGCCTTCTTT

clone_size: -
j_call: TRBJ2-1
v_call: TRBV5-1
d_call: TRBD2
cdr3_aa: CASSWTSGGANEQFF
cdr3_nt: TGCGCCAGCAGCTGGACTAGCGGGGGGGCCAATGAGCAGTTCTTC

clone_size: -
j_call: TRBJ2-1
v_call: TRBV2
d_call: -
cdr3_aa: CASSGSSGAPNRFF
cdr3_nt: TGTGCCAGCAGTGGATCCTCCGGGGCACCAAACAGGTTCTTC

clone_size: -
j_call: TRBJ2-5
v_call: TRBV7-8
d_call: -
cdr3_aa: CASSSMGGAQETQYF
cdr3_nt: TGTGCCAGCAGCTCGATGGGGGGGGCCCAAGAGACCCAGTACTTC

clone_size: -
j_call: TRBJ2-1
v_call: TRBV9
d_call: TRBD2
cdr3_aa: CASSGKRGAYNEQFF
cdr3_nt: TGTGCCAGCAGCGGGAAGCGGGGGGCCTACAATGAGCAGTTCTTC

clone_size: -
j_call: TRBJ1-4
v_call: TRBV29-1
d_call: -
cdr3_aa: CSVVAMGEKLFF
cdr3_nt: TGCAGCGTTGTCGCAATGGGTGAAAAACTGTTTTTT

clone_size: -
j_call: TRBJ2-3
v_call: TRBV2
d_call: TRBD2
cdr3_aa: CASSGLAGAGTDTQYF
cdr3_nt: TGTGCCAGCAGCGGACTAGCGGGGGCCGGTACAGATACGCAGTATTTT

clone_size: -
j_call: TRBJ1-1
v_call: TRBV7-2
d_call: -
cdr3_aa: CASSLTENTEAFF
cdr3_nt: TGTGCCAGCAGCTTAACAGAGAACACTGAAGCTTTCTTT

clone_size: -
j_call: TRBJ2-7
v_call: TRBV10-1
d_call: TRBD1
cdr3_aa: CASMVNRGGYEQYF
cdr3_nt: TGCGCCAGCATGGTAAACAGGGGTGGCTACGAGCAGTACTTC

clone_size: -
j_call: TRBJ1-4
v_call: TRBV19
d_call: -
cdr3_aa: CASSIGLGEKLFF
cdr3_nt: TGTGCCAGTAGTATAGGACTTGGGGAAAAACTGTTTTTT

clone_size: -
j_call: TRBJ1-1
v_call: TRBV29-1
d_call: -
cdr3_aa: CSVDLGISAFF
cdr3_nt: TGCAGCGTGGATTTAGGGATTTCAGCTTTCTTT

clone_size: -
j_call: TRBJ2-3
v_call: TRBV27
d_call: TRBD2
cdr3_aa: CASSSLAGVNTQYF
cdr3_nt: TGTGCCAGCAGTTCACTAGCGGGGGTAAATACGCAGTATTTT

clone_size: -
j_call: TRBJ2-7
v_call: TRBV5-6
d_call: -
cdr3_aa: CASSLRRGRDEQYF
cdr3_nt: TGTGCCAGCAGCTTGAGGAGGGGGCGCGACGAGCAGTACTTC

clone_size: -
j_call: TRBJ2-2
v_call: TRBV9
d_call: TRBD2
cdr3_aa: CASSPLAGGRETGELFF
cdr3_nt: TGTGCCAGCAGCCCATTAGCGGGGGGGCGAGAGACCGGGGAGCTGTTTTTT

clone_size: once
j_call: TRBJ1-1
v_call: TRBV19
d_call: TRBD1
cdr3_aa: CASRPETGGTEAFF
cdr3_nt: TGTGCCAGTAGACCCGAGACAGGGGGTACTGAAGCTTTCTTT

clone_size: -
j_call: TRBJ2-7
v_call: TRBV6-4
d_call: -
cdr3_aa: CASSIEGGCYEQYF
cdr3_nt: TGTGCCAGCAGTATAGAAGGAGGGTGTTACGAGCAGTACTTC

clone_size: -
j_call: TRBJ1-1
v_call: TRBV11-2
d_call: -
cdr3_aa: CASSEPLDRLDTEAFF
cdr3_nt: TGTGCCAGCAGTGAGCCGCTGGACAGACTGGACACTGAAGCTTTCTTT

clone_size: -
j_call: TRBJ2-4
v_call: TRBV11-1
d_call: TRBD2
cdr3_aa: CASSLGSAGGLPKNIQYF
cdr3_nt: TGTGCCAGCAGCTTGGGGTCGGCGGGGGGGCTTCCCAAAAACATTCAGTACTTC

clone_size: -
j_call: TRBJ1-1
v_call: TRBV6-1
d_call: -
cdr3_aa: CASKKTVNTEAFF
cdr3_nt: TGTGCCAGCAAGAAGACAGTAAACACTGAAGCTTTCTTT

clone_size: -
j_call: TRBJ1-4
v_call: TRBV5-8
d_call: -
cdr3_aa: CASSLAWGLANEKLFF
cdr3_nt: TGTGCCAGCAGCTTGGCCTGGGGGCTTGCTAATGAAAAACTGTTTTTT

clone_size: -
j_call: TRBJ2-2
v_call: TRBV6-5
d_call: -
cdr3_aa: CASRPTATGELFF
cdr3_nt: TGTGCCAGCAGGCCTACCGCCACCGGGGAGCTGTTTTTT

clone_size: -
j_call: TRBJ2-7
v_call: TRBV4-1
d_call: TRBD1
cdr3_aa: CASSQGTGSEQYF
cdr3_nt: TGCGCCAGCAGCCAAGGGACAGGGTCCGAGCAGTACTTC